This TCR beta chain was identified during a study of CD8 T cells in ankylosing spondylitis. Notes on the study in general: Seemingly distinctive of ankylosing spondylitis blood was a TCR beta motif formed by eight highly homologous variants. Reported data indicate significant enrichment of disease-linked clones within matched ankylosing spondylitis synovial fluid.

TCRdb analysed the 5' RACE reads with MiXCR anew, one entry per CDR3 protein. The data show approximately 540,000 distinct CDR3 sequences, about an eighth seen once. Trimming took 1 base from V and 3 from J, leaving 9 bases between them. Germline V lookup: CDR1 SEHNR, CDR2 FQNEAQ (reference sequence). This CDR3 is built from 14 residues. Concerning this clonotype: Its antigen is still unknown.

The chain employs TRBV7-9 and TRBJ2-5, with D unclear. The material sequenced was blood, either unsorted or a sorted T cell fraction (not recorded which). The receptor's source is a male donor with ankylosing spondylitis. The CDR3 loop is CASSLGSREETQYF. The DNA for the CDR3 is TGTGCCAGCAGCTTAGGATCTAGAGAAGAGACCCAGTACTTC.